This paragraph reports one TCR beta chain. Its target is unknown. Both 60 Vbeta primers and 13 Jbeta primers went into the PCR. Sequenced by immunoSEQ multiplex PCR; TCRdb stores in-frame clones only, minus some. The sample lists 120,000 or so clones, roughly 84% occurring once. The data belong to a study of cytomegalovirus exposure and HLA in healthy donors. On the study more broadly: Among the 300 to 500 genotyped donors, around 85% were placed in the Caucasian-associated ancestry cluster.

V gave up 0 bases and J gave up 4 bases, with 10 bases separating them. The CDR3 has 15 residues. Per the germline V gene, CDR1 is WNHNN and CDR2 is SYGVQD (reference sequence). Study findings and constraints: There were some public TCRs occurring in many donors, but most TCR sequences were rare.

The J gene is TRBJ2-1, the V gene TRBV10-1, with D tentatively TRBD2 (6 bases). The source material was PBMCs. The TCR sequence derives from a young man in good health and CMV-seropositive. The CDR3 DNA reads TGCGCCAGCAGTGAGTCGCGGGGAGCATACAATGAGCAGTTCTTC. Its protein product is CASSESRGAYNEQFF.